The clone carrying this T cell receptor (beta chain) was counted between two and nine times. What it binds is not known. This sample is part of a study of beta chain features in type 1 diabetes. General study points: Still unanswered here is whether HLA type influences TCRB rearrangement. For cells with high TCR expression, cDNA sequencing could yield over-representation.

As every portion of the isolated RNA was reverse transcribed, the sequencing read expressed TCRB transcripts. Sequencing was performed with immunoSEQ multiplex PCR; in TCRdb, only in-frame clones are kept and a portion is missing. The table records 810,000 or so clones, 17% of them present only once. This CDR3 region has 11 residues. Germline CDR1 DFQATT, CDR2 SNEGSKA (reference sequence). Based on CD45RO/CCR7/CD25/CD127/CD95/CD27, CD4+ regulatory, stem cell-like memory, naive and central memory cells were sorted. The sequencing input was naive CD4+ T cells from blood. This TCR was recovered from a woman under 30 in good health. The chain couples TRBV20-1 to TRBJ2-5; the D is unclear. With the DNA end fitting TRBJ2-7 better, the J assignment may be wrong. CDR3 DNA: TGCAGTGCTAGTACTGTCTACGAGCAGTACTTC. Amino acids: CSASTVYEQYF.